The 24 T cell receptor beta chains presented below share a single source sample, sequenced in a study of shared clonotypes between healthy human individuals. TCRdb keeps only in-frame clones here, not all; method: immunoSEQ multiplex PCR. The repertoire holds 2 million to 3 million clones, roughly 93% seen once, with about 0.39% in the top ten. The sequencing sample was made of naive CD4+ T cells from PBMCs. Subset specified: CD45RA+ positively selected. The receptors come from a man aged 18-30 years in good health. Some clones in this sample may be carry-over from other donors' samples.

This chain joins TRBV13 and TRBJ2-5, with 8 bases that match TRBD2. CDR3 length: 15 residues. V shed 0 bases, J shed 2 bases, and the junction held 2 bases outside the gene matches. CDR1 is PRHDT and CDR2 is FYEKMQ in the germline V gene (reference sequence). The CDR3 coding sequence is TGTGCCAGCAGCTTAGGACTAGCGGTGCAAGAGACCCAGTACTTC. It encodes CASSLGLAVQETQYF.

This clone was seen once. The chain uses TRBV5-8 and TRBJ2-1; 11 nucleotides line up with TRBD2. V lost 3 bases to trimming and J lost 2 bases; unmatched junction nucleotides: 16. Germline V CDR1 and CDR2: SGHTS, YDEGEE. The CDR3 is 20 amino acids. CDR3 in amino acids: CASSSFPLAGGEFTYNEQFF. The CDR3 coding sequence is TGTGCCAGCAGCTCCTTTCCGTTAGCGGGAGGGGAGTTTACCTACAATGAGCAGTTCTTC.

The chain is built from TRBV6-6 and TRBJ2-3; the D call may be TRBD1 or TRBD2 (5 bases each). Germline V gene lookup returns CDR1 MNHNY and CDR2 SVGAGI (reference sequence). Trimming took off 4 bases at V and 7 bases at J, with 15 bases between the two ends. This CDR3 contains 14 residues. The CDR3 bases are TGTGCCAGCAGTTCCGGGACCCCGATGAATACGCAGTATTTT. It is translated as CASSSGTPMNTQYF.

The chain is built from TRBV5-1 and TRBJ2-7; 9 nucleotides line up with TRBD1. J lost 4 bases, V lost 4 bases, and 9 bases had no gene match. CDR3 size: 15 residues. Germline loops: CDR1 SGHRS, CDR2 YFSETQ. The CDR3: CASSLTGTGMYEQYF. CDR3 coding DNA: TGCGCCAGCAGCCTAACCGGGACAGGGATGTACGAGCAGTACTTC.

The rearrangement uses TRBV28 and TRBJ2-7, with TRBD2 identical over 10 bases. V dropped 6 bases and J dropped 6; count of bases not matched to a gene: 14. Germline values: CDR1 MDHEN, CDR2 SYDVKM. CDR3 size: 16 residues. CDR3 DNA: TGTGCCAGCAGCCAATCTACTAGCGGGAAACCCCTCGAGCAGTACTTC. It is translated as CASSQSTSGKPLEQYF.

This clone is a singleton in its sample. The V gene is TRBV27, the J gene TRBJ1-1; 9 bases agree with TRBD1. The length of the CDR3 is 16 residues. The J segment lost 3 bases and the V segment lost 6 bases, leaving 11 bases of the junction unmatched. The V gene's germline CDR1 is MNHEY and CDR2 SMNVEV (reference sequence). CDR3 coding DNA: TGTGCCAGCAGACGTCCGGGACAGGGAGCCGACACTGAAGCTTTCTTT. Translated, it gives CASRRPGQGADTEAFF.

The chain employs TRBV7-9 and TRBJ2-3, with 11 nucleotides matching TRBD2. The CDR3 length is 17 residues. Germline V gene sequence: CDR1 SEHNR, CDR2 FQNEAQ (reference sequence). V dropped 5 bases and J dropped 3; count of bases not matched to a gene: 10. The CDR3 nucleotides are TGTGCCAGCAGCCCCCGGGGTAGCGGGAGGGTGACAGATACGCAGTATTTT. It encodes CASSPRGSGRVTDTQYF.

The chain recombines TRBV2 with TRBJ2-1; 8 nucleotides line up with TRBD1. CDR1 and CDR2 (germline): SNHLY, FYNNEI. V trimming: 10 bases; J trimming: 4 bases; junction bases outside the gene matches: 9. This CDR3 spans 14 amino acids. The CDR3 reads CATIRDRSYNEQFF. For the CDR3, the DNA is TGTGCCACCATCCGGGACAGGAGTTACAATGAGCAGTTCTTC.

The V and J genes are TRBV7-3 and TRBJ1-5; D remains ambiguous. This CDR3 contains 12 residues. V lost 4 bases and J 6 bases, leaving 7 bases between the germline ends. Germline V lookup: CDR1 SGHTA, CDR2 FQGTGA. CDR3 coding DNA: TGTGCCAGCAGCTCGGGCCCTCAGCCCCAGCATTTT. It codes for CASSSGPQPQHF. The variable domain in full, completed from reference TRBV7-3 and TRBJ1-5, reads GAGVSQTPSNKVTEKGKYVELRCDPISGHTALYWYRQSLGQGPEFLIYFQGTGAADDSGLPNDRFFAVRPEGSVSTLKIQRTERGDSAVYLCASSSGPQPQHFGDGTRLSIL.

The rearrangement links TRBV5-1 to TRBJ2-1; D remains ambiguous. CDR1 is SGHRS, CDR2 YFSETQ, per germline. The CDR3 length is 13 residues. V was trimmed by 4 bases and J by 5 bases, leaving 10 bases between them. Here the CDR3 reads CASSKDGDNEQFF. The CDR3 DNA reads TGCGCCAGCAGCAAGGACGGCGACAATGAGCAGTTCTTC. The full variable domain, completed using reference TRBV5-1 and TRBJ2-1, is KAGVTQTPRYLIKTRGQQVTLSCSPISGHRSVSWYQQTPGQGLQFLFEYFSETQRNKGNFPGRFSGRQFSNSRSEMNVSTLELGDSALYLCASSKDGDNEQFFGPGTRLTVL.

The chain employs TRBV7-6 and TRBJ1-2, with TRBD1 as a possible D gene (6 bases). Trimming shortened V by 5 bases and J by 4 bases, and 11 bases separated the two germline ends. The CDR3 totals 13 residues. CDR1 and CDR2 (germline): SGHVS, FNYEAQ. The DNA for the CDR3 is TGTGCCAGCAGCCATGGACAGTCCTATGGCTACACCTTC. It translates to CASSHGQSYGYTF.

The J gene is TRBJ1-4, the V gene TRBV28; 7 bases map to TRBD1. Germline V gene sequence: CDR1 MDHEN, CDR2 SYDVKM. Losses at the gene ends were 6 bases for V and 0 bases for J; bases not matched to a gene: 4. The CDR3 runs 15 residues. The CDR3 DNA is TGTGCCAGCAGCCACAGGGGTGCAACTAATGAAAAACTGTTTTTT. Encoded protein: CASSHRGATNEKLFF.

The chain links TRBV18 to TRBJ2-3; 10 bases are shared with TRBD2. Germline V CDR1 and CDR2: KGHSH, LQKENI. The CDR3 totals 17 residues. V lost 6 bases, J lost 4 bases, and 13 bases stayed unmatched. The CDR3 loop is CASSSNIAGGVADTQYF. The CDR3 region has the DNA TGTGCCAGCTCCTCGAACATAGCGGGAGGAGTCGCAGATACGCAGTATTTT.

V and J are TRBV4-1 and TRBJ2-2; 7 nucleotides match TRBD2. The CDR3 runs 19 residues. CDR1 is MGHRA, CDR2 YSYEKL, per germline. V dropped 4 bases and J dropped 1; count of bases not matched to a gene: 15. CDR3 region: CASSPRPGEGGRNTGELFF. CDR3 nucleotide sequence: TGCGCCAGCAGCCCCAGACCGGGGGAGGGAGGGAGGAACACCGGGGAGCTGTTTTTT.

DNA for the CDR3: TGTGCCAGCAGTATCCACAGCTGGTCGTACTTC. Protein sequence: CASSIHSWSYF. The chain couples TRBV28 to TRBJ2-7; D gene uncertain. This CDR3 comprises 11 residues. V was cut by 5 bases and J by 12 bases, with 14 bases left in between. CDR1 and CDR2 (germline): MDHEN, SYDVKM.

The chain recombines TRBV7-9 with TRBJ2-7; 16 positions match TRBD2. V shed 5 bases, J shed 5 bases, and the junction held 6 bases outside the gene matches. The V gene's germline CDR1 is SEHNR and CDR2 FQNEAQ (reference sequence). The CDR3 runs to 16 residues. The CDR3 DNA is TGTGCCAGCAGCCCGGGACTAGCGGGAGGGCGGCACGAGCAGTACTTC. Its protein is CASSPGLAGGRHEQYF.

The CDR3 DNA follows: TGTGCCAGCAGCGTAGGGGTCGCGTCCTACAATGAGCAGTTCTTC. Encoded protein: CASSVGVASYNEQFF. The chain has TRBV9 and TRBJ2-1, with unresolved D. The germline CDR1 and CDR2 sequences are SGDLS and YYNGEE. The V gene lost 0 bases and the J gene lost 1 base, with 8 bases spanning the gap. The CDR3 has 15 residues.

The chain combines TRBV6-6 with TRBJ2-1, with D maybe TRBD2 (6 bases). Trimming removed 8 bases at V and 8 bases at J, with 16 bases between. From germline, CDR1 is MNHNY and CDR2 SVGAGI (reference sequence). The length of the CDR3 is 13 residues. Here the CDR3 reads CASWAEGFDEQFF. CDR3 in DNA: TGTGCCAGCTGGGCGGAGGGGTTCGATGAGCAGTTCTTC.

The chain uses TRBV6-5 and TRBJ1-3; D gene uncertain. The CDR3 totals 15 residues. Germline V gives CDR1 MNHEY, CDR2 SVGAGI. Deletions cut 5 bases from V and 7 bases from J, with 18 bases between. CDR3 DNA sequence: TGTGCCAGCAGTGCCGGGTCTCCCAAACCGAACACCATATATTTT. This codes for CASSAGSPKPNTIYF.

V usage is TRBV27 and J usage is TRBJ1-5; D is unresolved. The germline gives CDR1 MNHEY, CDR2 SMNVEV (reference sequence). V dropped 9 bases and J dropped 7 bases, with 25 bases sitting between them. CDR3 length equals 16 residues. CDR3 in DNA: TGTGCCAGTTGGGGAATTCGCGGAGGGCCTAACCAGCCCCAGCATTTT. This translates into CASWGIRGGPNQPQHF.

J is TRBJ2-7 and V is TRBV18; perhaps TRBD2 as D (5 bases). V lost 1 base and J 3 bases, leaving 7 bases between the germline ends. Germline V gene sequence: CDR1 KGHSH, CDR2 LQKENI. This CDR3 is 13 amino acids long. CDR3 region: CASSPLGVYEQYF. The CDR3 DNA is TGTGCCAGCTCACCACTCGGGGTCTACGAGCAGTACTTC.

A word on this clone: Other DNA sequences in the same sample also yield this CDR3. The chain carries TRBV5-1 and TRBJ2-5; D may be TRBD1 or TRBD2 (5 bases each). In germline, CDR1 is SGHRS, CDR2 YFSETQ. The CDR3 is 14 residues long. V was shortened by 1 base and J by 4 bases, with 11 bases between the two germline ends. CDR3 region: CASSLQGAGETQYF. The CDR3 coding sequence is TGCGCCAGCAGCTTGCAAGGGGCGGGAGAGACCCAGTACTTC.

V is TRBV6-5 and J is TRBJ2-1; TRBD1 is a possible D gene (5 bases). The ends were cut back, 6 bases at V and 9 bases at J, with 18 bases in the middle. The germline V gene encodes CDR1 MNHEY and CDR2 SVGAGI. The CDR3 loop spans 14 amino acids. This CDR3 is CASSPPRAVREQFF. The CDR3 DNA sequence: TGTGCCAGCAGCCCGCCCAGGGCTGTGCGTGAGCAGTTCTTC.

The chain couples TRBV7-3 to TRBJ2-5; weak D call: TRBD1 (6 bases). With 4 bases removed from V and 7 bases from J, the gap between germline ends came to 7 bases. Germline CDR1 SGHTA, CDR2 FQGTGA. The CDR3 extends over 11 amino acids. For the CDR3, the DNA is TGTGCCAGCAGCTCCAGGGGGACCCAGTACTTC. It specifies CASSSRGTQYF.